This passage covers 26 T cell receptor beta chains from one sample sequenced in a study of blood T cell repertoires in COVID-19. The table came from immunoSEQ multiplex PCR; TCRdb's copy has only in-frame clones and leaves some out. The profile covers about 76,000 clones, with roughly 80% appearing a single time and 12% taken by the ten largest. The specimen sequenced was peripheral blood. The source is a human donor in a cohort sampled during active COVID-19.

This sequence joins TRBV18 and TRBJ2-3, with D possibly being TRBD1 (6 bases). This CDR3 comprises 18 residues. Trimming took off 2 bases at V and 4 bases at J, with 22 bases between the two ends. Looked up from germline, CDR1 is KGHSH and CDR2 is LQKENI. The CDR3 reads CASSPTIGQGLVSDTQYF. CDR3 DNA sequence: TGTGCCAGCTCACCAACGATAGGGCAGGGGCTGGTCTCAGATACGCAGTATTTT.

This chain joins TRBV9 and TRBJ2-5; D possibly corresponds to TRBD2 (7 bases). The length of the CDR3 is 14 residues. Trimming left V 0 bases short and J 5 bases short, with 11 bases between. The germline gives CDR1 SGDLS, CDR2 YYNGEE. This CDR3 is CASSVEKGGETQYF. CDR3 coding DNA: TGTGCCAGCAGCGTAGAAAAGGGGGGGGAGACCCAGTACTTC.

The chain is built from TRBV9 and TRBJ1-1, with 8 bases lining up with TRBD1. Germline V gives CDR1 SGDLS, CDR2 YYNGEE. The CDR3 spans 13 residues. Losses at the gene ends were 5 bases for V and 2 bases for J; bases not matched to a gene: 2. CDR3 bases: TGTGCCAGCAGGGGACAGGAAAACACTGAAGCTTTCTTT. Its translation: CASRGQENTEAFF.

This chain joins TRBV9 and TRBJ1-4, with 10 bases fitting TRBD1. V lost 3 bases, J lost 6 bases, and 5 bases stayed unmatched. The length of the CDR3 is 15 residues. Per germline, CDR1 SGDLS and CDR2 YYNGEE. CDR3 protein: CASSASGTGDEKLFF. CDR3 bases: TGTGCCAGCAGCGCCTCCGGGACAGGGGATGAAAAACTGTTTTTT.

The chain links TRBV7-2 to TRBJ1-5; 7 nucleotides agree with TRBD1. The CDR3 consists of 16 residues. Germline V lookup: CDR1 SGHTA, CDR2 FQGNSA. V shed 1 base, J shed 3 bases, and the junction held 6 bases outside the gene matches. The CDR3, as DNA: TGTGCCAGCAGCTTAGTGGCAGGGGGAATCAATCAGCCCCAGCATTTT. Translated: CASSLVAGGINQPQHF.

The chain combines TRBV9 with TRBJ1-4; 7 positions match TRBD1. This CDR3 contains 15 residues. Trimming at V came to 3 bases and at J to 7 bases, leaving 9 bases not matched to a gene. Germline lookup yields CDR1 SGDLS and CDR2 YYNGEE. In DNA, the CDR3 is TGTGCCAGCAGCGCGGGGGACAGCGGATTTGAAAAACTGTTTTTT. Translated, it gives CASSAGDSGFEKLFF.

V is TRBV5-5 and J is TRBJ1-6; weak D call: TRBD1 (5 bases). CDR1 SGHKS and CDR2 YYEKEE come from the germline V gene (reference sequence). The CDR3 totals 15 residues. V was trimmed by 0 bases and J by 8 bases, leaving 12 bases between them. CDR3 bases: TGTGCCAGCAGCTTGGCACAGGTGCCTGATTCACCCCTCCACTTT. It yields the protein CASSLAQVPDSPLHF.

This chain joins TRBV7-9 and TRBJ2-2, with D maybe TRBD1 (6 bases). With 7 bases removed from V and 5 bases from J, the gap between germline ends came to 17 bases. This CDR3 comprises 15 residues. The germline V gene encodes CDR1 SEHNR and CDR2 FQNEAQ (reference sequence). CDR3: CASIQEGVRTGELFF. The CDR3 DNA reads TGTGCCAGCATCCAAGAGGGGGTGAGGACCGGGGAGCTGTTTTTT.

This rearrangement joins TRBV18 to TRBJ1-1; D gene unclear. This CDR3 spans 12 amino acids. V lost 3 bases to trimming and J lost 11 bases, with 13 bases between them. Looked up from germline, CDR1 is KGHSH and CDR2 is LQKENI. The CDR3 is CASSPDTPGAFF. The CDR3 coding sequence is TGTGCCAGCTCACCTGACACCCCGGGGGCTTTCTTT.

This chain connects TRBV30 to TRBJ2-2; D uncertain. Trimming left V 7 bases short and J 0 bases short, with 3 bases between. Looked up from germline, CDR1 is GTSNPN and CDR2 is SVGIG (reference sequence). This CDR3 has 11 residues. The CDR3 spells CASTNTGELFF. Written as DNA, the CDR3 is TGTGCCTCCACGAACACCGGGGAGCTGTTTTTT. Full variable domain (outside the CDR3, taken from reference TRBV30 and TRBJ2-2): SQTIHQWPATLVQPVGSPLSLECTVEGTSNPNLYWYRQAAGRGLQLLFYSVGIGQISSEVPQNLSASRPQDRQFILSSKKLLLSDSGFYLCASTNTGELFFGEGSRLTVL.

The rearrangement links TRBV3-1 (or the pseudogene TRBV3-2) to TRBJ1-2; TRBD1 agrees at 8 bases. Per germline, CDR1 LGHDT and CDR2 YNNKEL (reference sequence). CDR3 length: 15 amino acids. V lost 4 bases and J lost 2; bases outside the gene matches: 6. The DNA of the CDR3 is TGTGCCAGCAGCCTCCGGACAGGGAGCAACTATGGCTACACCTTC. This sequence encodes CASSLRTGSNYGYTF.

The chain employs TRBV3-1 (or the pseudogene TRBV3-2) and TRBJ2-7; 10 bases match TRBD2. This CDR3 has 14 amino acids. The germline gives CDR1 LGHDT, CDR2 YNNKEL (reference sequence). Trimming removed 5 bases from V and 10 bases from J; junction bases left unmatched: 11. CDR3 sequence reads: CASSGTSEGYEQYF. The CDR3 nucleotides are TGTGCCAGCAGCGGGACTAGCGAAGGGTATGAACAGTACTTC.

This clone was detected once. This rearrangement joins TRBV6-2 or TRBV6-3 to TRBJ2-7; 10 bases are shared with TRBD2. The V gene end was trimmed by 6 bases and the J gene end by 2 bases; junction bases not matched to a gene: 7. The CDR3 runs to 15 residues. CDR1 is MNHEY, CDR2 SVGEGT, per germline. The CDR3 spells CASSKREGYPYEQYV. The CDR3 nucleotides read TGTGCCAGCAGCAAGCGGGAGGGTTACCCCTACGAGCAGTACGTC.

The genes are TRBV5-1 and TRBJ2-7, with 11 positions matching TRBD1. V shed 0 bases and J 6 bases; nucleotides not matched to a gene: 5. This CDR3 contains 15 residues. CDR1 SGHRS and CDR2 YFSETQ come from the germline V gene. This CDR3 reads CASSLEDRGPSEQYF. The CDR3 DNA is TGCGCCAGCAGCTTGGAGGACAGGGGGCCGAGCGAGCAGTACTTC.

The J gene is TRBJ2-3, the V gene TRBV9; 11 bases agree with TRBD2. The CDR3 is 18 amino acids. Per the germline V gene, CDR1 is SGDLS and CDR2 is YYNGEE. The V and J ends lost 2 bases and 2 bases, in that order; junction bases with no gene match: 10. CDR3 in DNA: TGTGCCAGCAGCGTCGGGCTAGCGGGAGGCTCGACCACAGATACGCAGTATTTT. This gives the protein CASSVGLAGGSTTDTQYF.

The V gene is TRBV4-1, the J gene TRBJ2-3, with 9 bases fitting TRBD1. Germline CDR1 MGHRA, CDR2 YSYEKL. The CDR3 has 16 amino acids. V lost 1 base, J lost 4 bases, and 6 bases stayed unmatched. In DNA, the CDR3 is TGCGCCAGCAGCCAAGCTGGGACAGGGAGTGCAGATACGCAGTATTTT. Encoded protein: CASSQAGTGSADTQYF.

V gene TRBV5-6 combines with J gene TRBJ1-1, with D possibly being TRBD1 (6 bases). The germline gives CDR1 SGHDT, CDR2 YYEEEE. The CDR3 spans 15 residues. V lost 2 bases to trimming and J lost 2 bases, with 13 bases between them. The CDR3 protein is CASSFSGRGNTEAFF. Here the CDR3 DNA reads TGTGCCAGCAGCTTCAGTGGCAGGGGAAACACTGAAGCTTTCTTT.

This chain connects TRBV3-1 (or the pseudogene TRBV3-2) to TRBJ1-2, with 8 bases lining up with TRBD1. Trimming took 6 bases from V and 4 from J; bases not matched to a gene: 7. In germline, CDR1 is LGHDT, CDR2 YNNKEL (reference sequence). This CDR3 has 14 residues. CDR3 amino acids: CASSRTGRFYGYTF. CDR3 sequence (DNA): TGTGCCAGCAGTCGGACAGGGAGGTTCTATGGCTACACCTTC.

The chain joins TRBV14 to TRBJ2-5, with 8 bases that match TRBD1. The CDR3 has 15 residues. V lost 3 bases to trimming and J lost 5 bases; unmatched junction nucleotides: 8. CDR1 is SGHDN, CDR2 FVKESK, per germline. CDR3 protein: CASSHRTGILETQYF. CDR3 in DNA: TGTGCCAGCAGCCACCGGACAGGGATCCTGGAGACCCAGTACTTC.

J is TRBJ1-2 and V is TRBV30; a possible D gene is TRBD1 (5 bases). V dropped 3 bases and J dropped 7 bases, with 15 bases sitting between them. This CDR3 region has 13 residues. CDR1 is GTSNPN, CDR2 SVGIG, per germline (reference sequence). Here the CDR3 DNA reads TGTGCCTGGAGAGAGGGACCCGGGGGTGGCTACACCTTC. Translation: CAWREGPGGGYTF.

The table lists this clone with a few counts. V and J are TRBV5-4 and TRBJ2-7; no clear D gene. The ends were cut back, 2 bases at V and 6 bases at J, with 15 bases in the middle. The germline V gene encodes CDR1 SGHNT and CDR2 YYREEE (reference sequence). The CDR3 runs to 14 residues. The CDR3 DNA sequence: TGTGCCAGCAGCTTTCGAGACTTCCCCCTCGAGCAGTACGTC. Residues: CASSFRDFPLEQYV.

This clone came up many times. The gene calls are TRBV4-2 and TRBJ2-7, with TRBD1 matching 9 bases. The CDR3 is made up of 15 amino acids. The germline CDR1 and CDR2 sequences are LGHNA and YNFKEQ. V trimming: 3 bases; J trimming: 1 base; junction bases outside the gene matches: 4. CDR3 residues: CASSQPGQGSYEQYF. As DNA, the CDR3 is TGTGCCAGCAGCCAGCCGGGACAGGGTTCCTACGAGCAGTACTTC.

The count of this clone is one. The chain couples TRBV9 to TRBJ2-1, with 9 bases matching TRBD1. CDR3 length: 17 amino acids. V was pared by 0 bases and J by 2 bases, with 6 bases of the junction left unmatched. Germline V gene lookup returns CDR1 SGDLS and CDR2 YYNGEE. For the CDR3, the DNA is TGTGCCAGCAGCGTAGCTACAAACAGGGGGCCCTACAATGAGCAGTTCTTC. It translates to CASSVATNRGPYNEQFF.

The V and J genes are TRBV7-2 and TRBJ2-3, with a tentative D call TRBD2 (6 bases). V lost 6 bases, J lost 7 bases, and 14 bases lay in between. This CDR3 has 13 residues. CDR1 SGHTA and CDR2 FQGNSA come from the germline V gene. The CDR3 DNA follows: TGTGCCAGCAGTACCGGGAGCGGAAATACGCAGTATTTT. Amino acid sequence: CASSTGSGNTQYF.

V is TRBV28 and J is TRBJ2-7; 9 bases agree with TRBD1. This CDR3 contains 14 residues. Per the germline V gene, CDR1 is MDHEN and CDR2 is SYDVKM. Trimming removed 5 bases from V and 9 bases from J; junction bases left unmatched: 11. The CDR3 spells CASSSGTGSFAQYF. CDR3 coding DNA: TGTGCCAGCAGTAGCGGGACAGGGTCTTTTGCGCAGTACTTC. The full variable domain, with the rest looked up from reference TRBV28 and TRBJ2-7, is DVKVTQSSRYLVKRTGEKVFLECVQDMDHENMFWYRQDPGLGLRLIYFSYDVKMKEKGDIPEGYSVSREKKERFSLILESASTNQTSMYLCASSSGTGSFAQYFGPGTRLTVT.

The chain joins TRBV7-9 to TRBJ1-6; D is uncertain. The CDR3 consists of 18 residues. The germline CDR1 and CDR2 sequences are SEHNR and FQNEAQ (reference sequence). V lost 5 bases and J 0 bases, leaving 17 bases between the germline ends. DNA for the CDR3: TGTGCCAGCAGCAACAACATGGGCAGAGCCTCCTATAATTCACCCCTCCACTTT. Protein product: CASSNNMGRASYNSPLHF.